This TCR beta chain stems from a study of CD4 T cells in relation to SARS-CoV-2 and coronaviruses. For the study at large: PBMCs were cultured with antigen for roughly nine days before TCR beta sequencing. The negative reference was HIV-1 Nef peptide pool or peptide-free culture.

Germline V gene data show CDR1 as SGHAT and CDR2 as FQNNGV. This CDR3 comprises 13 residues. V lost 1 base to trimming and J lost 7 bases, with 10 bases between them. The unexposed donors gave CD4+ T cells in about 2010-2018, prior to COVID-19. The cells were cultured for about 10 days before CD4+ T cells were isolated. Testing used SARS-CoV-2 S/N and four cold-coronavirus spikes on unexposed-donor CD4+ T cells, cells permitting. This clone was detected a few times. Its antigen is as yet unknown. Only in-frame clones appear in the TCRdb table, and some are missing; sequencing was by immunoSEQ multiplex PCR. The sample lists some 20,000 clones, 75% to 85% seen once, with approximately 13% in the top ten.

Sequencing was carried out using CD4+ T cells from PBMCs, cultured in vitro. The sequence was collected from a human donor in good health. V usage is TRBV11-2 and J usage is TRBJ1-2; tentatively, D is TRBD1 (5 bases). The CDR3 bases are TGTGCCAGCAGCTTAGTCAGGGCCGGTGGCTACACCTTC. It yields the protein CASSLVRAGGYTF.